The following is a TCR beta chain sequence with its context. This clone appeared a single time. Its antigen has not been determined. Base qualities are not provided; no much larger clone lies one nucleotide away. Counted from cysteine to phenylalanine, this CDR3 has 15 amino acids. Only the CDR3 region is kept as DNA, spanning 45 bases read in frame from base 1. For CDR1 and CDR2, the germline V gene lists MDHEN and SYDVKM. V lost 3 bases and J lost 4 bases; the stretch between them is 14 bases long. This entry is derived from a study of blood T cell repertoires in COVID-19 (dated by TCRdb to the early 2020s). Broadly, across the study: Samples from collaborators originated in the United States, Italy and Spain and spanned both the acute and convalescent phases of COVID-19. The repertoires were released in a freely available public database intended as a resource for research on the immune response to SARS-CoV-2. The samples were drawn from two sources: the first 160 participants of the ongoing ImmuneRACE study, and some 1,300 subjects contributed by 6 global collaborators. The prospective study material was composed of cDNA or gDNA derived from T cells, B-cell-depleted T cells, or PBMCs. Nearly every sample came with metadata listing a de-identified subject ID, COVID-19 status, age in years and sex. The dataset comprised deeply sampled blood TCRbeta repertoires from subjects exposed to, actively infected with, or recovered from COVID-19. HLA class I and class II types, where available, came from metadata supplied by the sample provider rather than from assay-based typing.

TCRbeta CDR3 regions were amplified from genomic DNA using the immunoSEQ Assay, a bias-controlled multiplex PCR. The authors processed their data as follows. Within the assay, amplification of reference gene primers was used to estimate how many nucleated cells each sample contained. To quantify the absolute abundance of each unique TCRbeta CDR3 rearrangement, sequence reads were collapsed and filtered. For each sample, productive Simpson clonality was calculated as the square root of Simpson's diversity index over productive rearrangements. In TCRdb, the immuneACCESS table is reduced to in-frame sequences with V and J assigned. These tables do not hold every clone; where another copy was compared, an unresolved V gene accounts for under half, and the others remain unexplained. V, J and clone size are those of that table, while D and trimming were read from the DNA. The sample includes about 210,000 clones, with 82% observed a single time. Clones ranked in the top ten supply about 12% of the sample.

Each collaborating institution followed its own protocols to collect whole blood in K2EDTA tubes. Collaborator samples were shipped for TCRbeta analysis as frozen whole blood, isolated PBMCs, or DNA extracted from either sample type. The study at large found these results: The quantity of clinical and demographic metadata differed by source and by participant and was supplied without curation.

In this chain, TRBV28 is recombined with TRBJ2-3, and the D gene may be TRBD2, 6 bases matching. The sample comprised peripheral blood. This sequence was found in a woman in her 40s with acute or convalescent COVID-19. The CDR3 protein sequence reads: CASSLVGRGPDTQYF. The bases are TGTGCCAGCAGTTTGGTCGGGAGAGGTCCAGATACGCAGTATTTT.